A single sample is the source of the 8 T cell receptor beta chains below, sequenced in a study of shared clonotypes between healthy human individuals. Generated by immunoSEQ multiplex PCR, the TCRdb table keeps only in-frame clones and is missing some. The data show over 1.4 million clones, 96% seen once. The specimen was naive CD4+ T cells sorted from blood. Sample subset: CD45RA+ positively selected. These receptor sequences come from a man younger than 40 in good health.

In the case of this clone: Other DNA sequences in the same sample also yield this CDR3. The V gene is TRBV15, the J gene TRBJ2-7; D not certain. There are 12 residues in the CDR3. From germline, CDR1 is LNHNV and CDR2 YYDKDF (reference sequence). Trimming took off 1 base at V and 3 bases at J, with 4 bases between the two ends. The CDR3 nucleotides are TGTGCCACCAGCAGAGGCTACTACGAGCAGTACTTC. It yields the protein CATSRGYYEQYF.

The CDR3 region has the DNA TGCGCCAGCAGCTTGGGTGGAGCGGGAGGGCCCGAGTTCTTC. Its translation is CASSLGGAGGPEFF. The V gene is TRBV5-1, the J gene TRBJ2-1; 10 bases agree with TRBD2. The CDR3 covers 14 residues. Per germline, CDR1 SGHRS and CDR2 YFSETQ. The ends lost 0 bases at V and 14 bases at J; junction bases unmatched: 8.

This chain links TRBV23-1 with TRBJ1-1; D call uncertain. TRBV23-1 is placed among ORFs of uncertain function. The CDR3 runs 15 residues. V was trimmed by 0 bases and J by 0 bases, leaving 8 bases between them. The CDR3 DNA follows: TGCGCCAGCAGTCAATCGGCGGGAGTGAACACTGAAGCTTTCTTT. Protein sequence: CASSQSAGVNTEAFF.

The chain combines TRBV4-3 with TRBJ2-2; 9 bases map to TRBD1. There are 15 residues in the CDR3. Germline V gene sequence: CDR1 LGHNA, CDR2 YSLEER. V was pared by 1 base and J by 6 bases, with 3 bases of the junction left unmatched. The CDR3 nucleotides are TGCGCCAGCAGCCAAGTCTGGACAGGGGCCGGGGAGCTGTTTTTT. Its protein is CASSQVWTGAGELFF.

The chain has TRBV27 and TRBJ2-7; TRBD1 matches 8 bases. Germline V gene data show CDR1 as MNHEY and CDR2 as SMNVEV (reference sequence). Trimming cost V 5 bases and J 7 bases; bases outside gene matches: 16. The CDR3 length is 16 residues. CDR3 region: CASSPPSRTGLREQYF. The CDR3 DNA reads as TGTGCCAGCAGTCCACCTTCTCGGACAGGGCTACGGGAGCAGTACTTC.

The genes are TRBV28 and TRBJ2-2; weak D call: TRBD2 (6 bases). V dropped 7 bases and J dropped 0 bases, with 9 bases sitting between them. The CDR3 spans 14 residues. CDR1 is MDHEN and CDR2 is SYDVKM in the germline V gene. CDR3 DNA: TGTGCCAGCAAGGGACTGGCGAACACCGGGGAGCTGTTTTTT. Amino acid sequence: CASKGLANTGELFF.

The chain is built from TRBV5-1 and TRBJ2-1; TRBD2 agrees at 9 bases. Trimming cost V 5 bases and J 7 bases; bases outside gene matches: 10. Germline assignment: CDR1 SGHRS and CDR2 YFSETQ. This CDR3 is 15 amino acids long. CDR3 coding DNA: TGCGCCAGCAGAGGGGCGGGAGGGCTAGCAAATGAGCAGTTCTTC. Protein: CASRGAGGLANEQFF.

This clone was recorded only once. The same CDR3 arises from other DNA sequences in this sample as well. The CDR3 reads CASSVGTSNTGELFF. The CDR3 DNA reads TGTGCCAGCAGCGTGGGGACTTCGAACACCGGGGAGCTGTTTTTT. This rearrangement joins TRBV9 to TRBJ2-2; D is possibly TRBD2 (6 bases). The V gene lost 2 bases and the J gene lost 0 bases, with 8 bases spanning the gap. Germline CDR1 reads SGDLS; CDR2 reads YYNGEE. This CDR3 is built from 15 residues.